A selection of T cell receptor beta chains follows, all from one sample in a study of T-cell memory formation after mild COVID-19. TCRdb passed the 5' RACE reads through MiXCR, listing each CDR3 protein once. The sample consists of approximately 180,000 distinct CDR3 sequences, 16% of them appearing once. Sequencing input: PBMCs or a T cell subset sorted from them (not recorded which). These receptors all stem from an adult woman who had mild COVID-19 (a few samples of this study predate the infection). Cell type and time point are not known. Each CDR3 is given with its conserved first and last residue. Each record gives: J gene, V gene, D gene, clone size, CDR3 protein, CDR3 DNA. The D gene is left open where the match is weak. Clone size is given for some rows only: seen once, a few or many times, or a class if the clone is expanded.

TRBJ2-4 | TRBV7-8 | TRBD1 | . | CASSKTGDHIQYF | TGTGCCAGCAGCAAGACAGGGGATCACATTCAGTACTTC
TRBJ2-3 | TRBV25-1 | . | few | CASSEVGTQYF | TGTGCCAGCAGTGAAGTTGGTACGCAGTATTTT
TRBJ2-1 | TRBV24-1 | . | . | CATSGGLPWNEQFF | TGTGCCACCAGTGGTGGACTTCCTTGGAATGAGCAGTTCTTC
TRBJ2-1 | TRBV5-1 | TRBD2 | . | CASSLATSGGNEQFF | TGCGCCAGCAGCTTGGCGACTAGCGGGGGAAATGAGCAGTTCTTC
TRBJ2-1 | TRBV14 | TRBD2 | . | CASSQRTSGAGWNEQFF | TGTGCCAGCAGCCAAAGGACTAGCGGGGCGGGTTGGAATGAGCAGTTCTTC
TRBJ2-5 | TRBV20-1 | . | . | CSAPRMGQETQYF | TGCAGTGCTCCTCGGATGGGACAAGAGACCCAGTACTTC
TRBJ1-2 | TRBV24-1 | TRBD1 | few | CATSEGGRGRGGYTF | TGTGCCACCAGTGAAGGCGGCAGGGGGCGAGGTGGCTACACCTTC
TRBJ2-5 | TRBV6-2/TRBV6-3 | . | few | CASSKKETQYF | TGTGCCAGCAGTAAGAAAGAGACCCAGTACTTC
TRBJ2-7 | TRBV18 | . | . | CASSPPEGRPYEQYF | TGTGCCAGCTCACCACCGGAGGGTAGGCCCTACGAGCAGTACTTC
TRBJ1-3 | TRBV20-1 | . | . | CSAPGESSGNTIYF | TGCAGTGCTCCAGGGGAAAGCTCTGGAAACACCATATATTTT
TRBJ2-6 | TRBV15 | . | . | CATSYVSSGANVLTF | TGTGCCACCAGCTACGTCAGCTCTGGGGCCAACGTCCTGACTTTC
TRBJ2-1 | TRBV20-1 | TRBD2 | . | CSARDFGRAYNEQFF | TGCAGTGCTAGAGATTTTGGGAGGGCCTACAATGAGCAGTTCTTC
TRBJ2-1 | TRBV3-1 | . | few | CASSQVHLSYNEQFF | TGTGCCAGCAGCCAAGTCCATCTCTCCTACAATGAGCAGTTCTTC
TRBJ2-2 | TRBV2 | . | . | CASSENWGGELFF | TGTGCCAGCAGTGAGAACTGGGGCGGGGAGCTGTTTTTT
TRBJ1-1 | TRBV18 | . | . | CASSPMARGNTEAFF | TGTGCCAGCTCACCAATGGCCAGGGGAAACACTGAAGCTTTCTTT
TRBJ2-7 | TRBV24-1 | . | few | CATPHAYEQYF | TGTGCCACCCCCCACGCGTACGAGCAGTACTTC